This T cell receptor (beta chain) was found in a study of T cell responses to AZD1222 COVID-19 vaccine (dated by TCRdb to the early 2020s). For the wider study: TCR sequencing was performed for 233 trial participants, of whom about 200 were given two doses of AZD1222 and around 25 were given two doses of MenACWY control vaccine. Trial participants were enrolled by age into 18-55, 56-69 and 70-plus year subgroups, with around 140, 26 and 57 TCR-sequenced participants respectively. Results the study describes overall, beyond this receptor: Reportedly, almost half of the unique spike-specific TCRs recognized epitopes lying outside the regions that are mutated in the B.1.351 and B.1.1.7 variants. After two AZD1222 doses, spike-specific TCR breadth and depth were significantly higher than at day 0 and than in MenACWY recipients. The 56-69-year group was small, and its depth increase did not reach significance, likely because of low power. Participants were mostly white British and included more females than males, and it was suggested by the authors that clonal diversity may have been underestimated. Only 5 to 7 AZD1222 recipients were SARS-CoV-2 seropositive at baseline, limiting conclusions about previously exposed vaccinees. Because no day 14 peak-response samples were available, repertoires were characterized only after the peak T cell response. The whole spike protein was spanned by vaccine-associated CD4 TCRs, and dominant responses were seen in regions 160-218 and 743-854.

Taken with the paper, the label for time point translates to: baseline before first vaccination. The label giving this sample's treatment or condition can be read as: meningococcal conjugate vaccine given as trial control. Vaccinee samples were obtained from the UK trials COV001 and COV002, which included a single-blind randomized controlled phase 2/3 trial of AZD1222 (ChAdOx1 nCoV-19) in healthy adults. Trial participant PBMC samples were collected at day 0 and day 28 after the second dose for TCRbeta chain sequencing. The CDR3 regions of human TCRbeta chains were analyzed by immunosequencing. The paper's processing steps were these. TCRs in the repertoires were matched against a reference library of SARS-CoV-2-specific TCRs that had been generated with the MIRA antigen-specificity platform. Breadth was defined as the fraction of unique TCRs that were SARS-CoV-2-associated. Depth was defined as the fraction of total T cells that were SARS-CoV-2-associated. Using the MIRA data, every spike-specific TCR was mapped to the spike region that the TCR reacted to and assigned to either a CD4 or a CD8 class. Log10-transformed breadth and depth values were compared by one-way ANOVA with Sidak's multiple comparisons tests. TCRdb took over this immuneACCESS table, retaining in-frame rearrangements with V and J assigned. Such tables are incomplete; in checked studies, under half of the missing clones stem from an unresolved V gene, and the remainder is unexplained. For V, J and clone size, that table is used; D and trimming come from the DNA. In all, the sample holds 150,000 or so clones, and roughly nine tenths of those were seen once. The ten largest clones capture 5.5% of the sample.

The CDR3 contains 16 residues, cysteine and phenylalanine counted. Only the CDR3 region is kept as DNA, spanning 48 bases read in frame from base 1. CDR1 SGHRS and CDR2 YFSETQ are derived from the germline V gene. V and J lose 4 bases and 0 bases, and a span of 13 bases separates them. Comment on this clone: Its cognate antigen has yet to be identified. The sample holds no much larger clone one base away, and base qualities are not on file.

The rearrangement joined TRBV5-1 to TRBJ2-2; a tentative D match to TRBD2 spans 6 bases. The sequenced sample was peripheral blood, obtained on day 0 of MenACWY control vaccination. This TCR was sampled from an adult in good health. The CDR3 protein sequence reads: CASSRLGLANTGELFF. The DNA reads as follows: TGCGCCAGCAGCCGGCTGGGACTTGCGAACACCGGGGAGCTGTTTTTT.